This T cell receptor (beta chain) derives from a study of blood T cell repertoires in COVID-19. Germline lookup yields CDR1 LNHNV and CDR2 YYDKDF (reference sequence). The V end lost 3 bases, the J end lost 10 bases, and 16 bases lay between the germline ends. CDR3 length: 15 amino acids. Repertoires were generated with immunoSEQ multiplex PCR, while TCRdb's copy carries only in-frame clones and drops some. The data hold around 290,000 clones, with roughly 86% observed a single time. Cohort 3 donors counted as recovered after two negative PCRs, clearance, or resolved symptoms. The chain links TRBV15 to TRBJ1-6, with a tentative D call TRBD1 (6 bases). What was sequenced was PBMCs or T cells enriched from blood (not recorded which). This clonotype was sampled from a woman aged 25-40 years who had recovered from COVID-19. Here the CDR3 DNA reads TGTGCCACCAGCAGCGGAACAGGGTTTAGGTCACCCCTCCACTTT. Its translation: CATSSGTGFRSPLHF.